These T cell receptor beta chains were read from a single sample in a study of cytomegalovirus exposure and HLA in healthy donors. Clones were read by immunoSEQ multiplex PCR, and TCRdb kept only the in-frame ones, dropping some. This table has roughly 180,000 clones, 70% to 80% appearing once. The sample comprised PBMCs. Receptors were obtained from a man aged 25-40 years in good health and CMV-seronegative. CDR3s include the opening cysteine and the closing phenylalanine or tryptophan. D genes are given only for firm matches. Only part of the rows carry a size: once, few, many, or a class if the clone is expanded.

d_gene	v_gene	abundance	j_gene	CDR3nt	CDR3aa
NA	TRBV28	once	TRBJ2-7	TGTGCCAGCAGCCCAAAGGGGAAGCAGTACTTC	CASSPKGKQYF
NA	TRBV5-4	NA	TRBJ1-5	TGTGCCAGCAGCTCACAGGGTATCAATCAGCCCCAGCATTTT	CASSSQGINQPQHF
TRBD1	TRBV7-3	few	TRBJ1-2	TGTGCCAGCAGCTTAAGGCCATCCGGCGGACAGGGGTACTATGGCTACACCTTC	CASSLRPSGGQGYYGYTF
NA	TRBV18	NA	TRBJ1-2	TGTGCCAGCTCACCACTGGAGGATCATAACTATGGCTACACCTTC	CASSPLEDHNYGYTF
NA	TRBV2	NA	TRBJ1-2	TGTGCCAGCAGTGAAAACCCGTCCGGTCCGTGGGGCTACACCTTC	CASSENPSGPWGYTF
NA	TRBV7-9	NA	TRBJ2-3	TGTGCCAGCAGCGCCGAAGGACAGAGCACAGATACGCAGTATTTT	CASSAEGQSTDTQYF
TRBD1	TRBV28	NA	TRBJ1-3	TGTGCCAGCACCCCGGACAGGCTGACTGGAAACACCATATATTTT	CASTPDRLTGNTIYF
TRBD1	TRBV15	NA	TRBJ2-7	TGTGCCACCAGCAGCGGCTTCCCGGGACAGGGGGCGTTC	CATSSGFPGQGAF
TRBD2	TRBV4-1	NA	TRBJ2-7	TGCGCCAGCAGCCAAAAGACTAGCGGGAGTGACGAGCAGTACTTC	CASSQKTSGSDEQYF
TRBD1	TRBV19	NA	TRBJ2-3	TGTGCCAGTAGTGATAGACAGGGGTCAGATACGCAGTATTTT	CASSDRQGSDTQYF